The following is a T cell receptor beta chain sequence with its context. The data stem from a study of cytomegalovirus exposure and HLA in healthy donors. The study ran its PCR with 60 Vbeta and 13 Jbeta primers. Profiled with immunoSEQ multiplex PCR; TCRdb holds only in-frame clones, not every one. The data show 100,000 to 150,000 clones, around three quarters seen once. This sequence was found in a female donor in good health and CMV-seronegative. Source material: PBMCs.

Here the CDR3 DNA reads TGTGCCAGCAGCCGAGGCAGGGCAGGAGAAAAACTGTTTTTT. Protein sequence: CASSRGRAGEKLFF. The rearrangement joins TRBV7-6 to TRBJ1-4, with D possibly being TRBD1 (5 bases). The CDR3 extends over 14 amino acids. Germline CDR1 reads SGHVS; CDR2 reads FNYEAQ. Trimming stripped 5 bases from V and 8 bases from J, with 15 bases between.